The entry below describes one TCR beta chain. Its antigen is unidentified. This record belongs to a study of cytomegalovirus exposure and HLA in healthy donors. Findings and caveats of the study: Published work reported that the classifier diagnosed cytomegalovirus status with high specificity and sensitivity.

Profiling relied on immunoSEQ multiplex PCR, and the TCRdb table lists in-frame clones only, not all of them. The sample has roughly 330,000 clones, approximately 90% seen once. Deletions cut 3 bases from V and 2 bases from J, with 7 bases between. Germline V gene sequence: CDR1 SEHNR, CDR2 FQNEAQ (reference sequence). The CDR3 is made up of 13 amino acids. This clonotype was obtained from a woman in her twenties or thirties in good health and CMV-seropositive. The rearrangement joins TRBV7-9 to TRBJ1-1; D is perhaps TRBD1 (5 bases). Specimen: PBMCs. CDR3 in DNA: TGTGCCAGCAGCTTGACAGCAAACACTGAAGCTTTCTTT. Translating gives CASSLTANTEAFF.